Listed here are 17 T cell receptor beta chains from one sample, sequenced in a study of response to subunit inactivated influenza vaccine. MiXCR, applied by TCRdb to the RT-PCR reads, yields one record per CDR3 protein. The sample lists 600,000 to 850,000 distinct CDR3 sequences; around 13% were seen once. The material was PBMCs from blood, obtained about 14 days before vaccination. All receptors derive from a man aged 50-59 years who received an inactivated influenza vaccine.

The chain joins TRBV4-3 to TRBJ2-3; D perhaps matches TRBD1 (5 bases). V was pared by 4 bases and J by 1 base, with 12 bases between. Germline V lookup: CDR1 LGHNA, CDR2 YSLEER. The CDR3 loop spans 15 amino acids. The DNA for the CDR3 is TGCGCCAGCAGCCCAGCCCAGGGTGGCACAGATACGCAGTATTTT. It codes for CASSPAQGGTDTQYF.

The sample holds a few counts of this clonotype. The CDR3 sequence is CSASGQVNTDTQYF. CDR3 in DNA: TGCAGTGCTAGTGGACAAGTCAACACAGATACGCAGTATTTT. This rearrangement joins TRBV20-1 to TRBJ2-3; TRBD1 might be the D (5 bases). Per germline, CDR1 DFQATT and CDR2 SNEGSKA (reference sequence). The CDR3 runs to 14 residues. The V and J ends lost 3 bases and 2 bases respectively, with 12 bases between them.

This clonotype was observed many times. The chain links TRBV6-5 to TRBJ2-7; D perhaps matches TRBD2 (6 bases). V shed 2 bases and J shed 0 bases, with 11 bases lying between them. The CDR3 spans 15 residues. Germline CDR1 is MNHEY and CDR2 is SVGAGI. CDR3 sequence reads: CASSYGRGSSYEQYF. The CDR3 nucleotides are TGTGCCAGCAGTTACGGGCGGGGAAGCTCCTACGAGCAGTACTTC.

Only a few counts were recorded for this clonotype. The rearrangement links TRBV20-1 to TRBJ2-7; D might be TRBD1 (6 bases). This CDR3 is built from 15 residues. The V and J ends lost 1 base and 0 bases respectively, with 13 bases between them. In germline, CDR1 is DFQATT, CDR2 SNEGSKA (reference sequence). Here the CDR3 reads CSARVRTANSYEQYF. Here the CDR3 DNA reads TGCAGTGCTAGAGTGCGGACAGCAAACTCCTACGAGCAGTACTTC.

In its sample, this clonotype was seen many times. V gene TRBV12-3 or TRBV12-4 combines with J gene TRBJ2-1, with TRBD2 identical over 12 bases. Trimming removed 3 bases from V and 10 bases from J; junction bases left unmatched: 7. This CDR3 has 15 residues. The CDR3 sequence is CASSLASGGAGEQFF. CDR3 sequence (DNA): TGTGCCAGCAGTTTGGCTAGCGGGGGGGCGGGAGAGCAGTTCTTC.

The V and J genes are TRBV20-1 and TRBJ2-1, with TRBD1 identical over 7 bases. Germline assignment: CDR1 DFQATT and CDR2 SNEGSKA (reference sequence). V shed 7 bases and J 8 bases; nucleotides not matched to a gene: 8. This CDR3 region has 12 residues. This CDR3 reads CSGQRGRDEQFF. CDR3 coding DNA: TGCAGTGGCCAAAGGGGGCGGGATGAGCAGTTCTTC.

The chain employs TRBV11-2 and TRBJ1-4; 9 positions agree with TRBD1. CDR1 is SGHAT and CDR2 is FQNNGV in the germline V gene. The CDR3 extends over 14 amino acids. Unmatched junction bases numbered 4, after V lost 5 bases and J lost 6 bases. Written as DNA, the CDR3 is TGTGCCAGCAGCATGGGACAGGGATATGAAAAACTGTTTTTT. Amino acids: CASSMGQGYEKLFF.

The chain has TRBV12-3 or TRBV12-4 and TRBJ1-5; D remains unclear. The CDR3 totals 17 residues. V was shortened by 6 bases and J by 0 bases, with 18 bases between the two germline ends. The DNA for the CDR3 is TGTGCCAGCAGCCCCTCCGAGCCTGTGGGTAGCAATCAGCCCCAGCATTTT. It yields the protein CASSPSEPVGSNQPQHF.

This clonotype appeared a few times. V is TRBV14 and J is TRBJ2-1; 8 bases map to TRBD2. The CDR3 runs to 16 residues. Germline lookup yields CDR1 SGHDN and CDR2 FVKESK. V gave up 6 bases and J gave up 7 bases; unmatched junction bases: 14. The chain's CDR3 is CASRPLAGLSGNEQFF. The CDR3 DNA reads as TGTGCCAGCAGACCCCTAGCGGGCCTATCTGGGAATGAGCAGTTCTTC.

Concerning this clonotype: At one end the junction does not follow the germline gene, possibly because of a read error. The chain joins TRBV4-3 to TRBJ1-5; 8 bases are shared with TRBD1. This CDR3 has 15 amino acids. Per germline, CDR1 LGHNA and CDR2 YSLEER. As DNA, the CDR3 is TGCGGCAGCAGCCAAAGTTCAGGGGGCAAACAGCCCCAGCATTTT. This encodes CGSSQSSGGKQPQHF.

This clonotype was observed a few times. The chain links TRBV4-2 to TRBJ2-4; 9 nucleotides agree with TRBD1. Germline V gene sequence: CDR1 LGHNA, CDR2 YNFKEQ. CDR3 length: 13 amino acids. Trimming removed 5 bases from V and 10 bases from J; junction bases left unmatched: 6. The CDR3 sequence is CASSGQGWGIQYF. For the CDR3, the DNA is TGTGCCAGCAGCGGACAGGGGTGGGGGATTCAGTACTTC.

This clonotype was counted a few times. The V call is TRBV7-2, the J call TRBJ2-7; 8 bases map to TRBD2. Per germline, CDR1 SGHTA and CDR2 FQGNSA. With 5 bases clipped from V and 3 bases from J, the junction kept 9 bases outside the gene matches. This CDR3 region has 15 residues. The CDR3 sequence is CASSRSSGGDYEQYF. CDR3 DNA: TGTGCCAGCAGCCGTTCCAGCGGGGGCGACTACGAGCAGTACTTC.

V gene TRBV5-1 combines with J gene TRBJ2-3; D is undetermined. This CDR3 contains 15 residues. Trimming removed 4 bases from V and 0 bases from J, with 12 bases in between. Germline CDR1 reads SGHRS; CDR2 reads YFSETQ. In nucleotides, the CDR3 is TGCGCCAGCAGCAGCGTTCAGTCTAGCACAGATACGCAGTATTTT. Translated: CASSSVQSSTDTQYF.

The chain carries TRBV25-1 and TRBJ2-3; D tentatively fits TRBD1 or TRBD2 (5 bases each). Germline V gene lookup returns CDR1 MGHDK and CDR2 SYGVNS. Trimming took off 8 bases at V and 6 bases at J, with 15 bases between the two ends. CDR3 length: 13 residues. In DNA form, the CDR3 reads TGTGCCAGCGGGCTCCGGGGCCATGATACGCAGTATTTT. As protein: CASGLRGHDTQYF.

In its sample, this clonotype was seen a few times. The chain is built from TRBV10-3 and TRBJ2-1; TRBD1 agrees at 7 bases. CDR1 is ENHRY, CDR2 SYGVKD, per germline. V was pared by 7 bases and J by 2 bases, with 5 bases of the junction left unmatched. The CDR3 contains 14 residues. The CDR3 loop is CAITRDSAYNEQFF. The CDR3 nucleotides read TGTGCCATCACTAGGGACAGCGCCTACAATGAGCAGTTCTTC.

This clonotype showed up many times. The CDR3 is CASSQDSAGYNEQFF. DNA for the CDR3: TGCGCCAGCAGCCAAGATAGCGCGGGGTACAATGAGCAGTTCTTC. The rearrangement joins TRBV4-3 to TRBJ2-1; D is perhaps TRBD2 (6 bases). Germline V lookup: CDR1 LGHNA, CDR2 YSLEER. The CDR3 totals 15 residues. V was clipped by 0 bases and J by 4 bases, with 10 bases between them.

The gene calls are TRBV6-1 and TRBJ1-5, with D possibly matching TRBD1 (5 bases). The CDR3 runs 15 residues. The V gene's germline CDR1 is MNHNS and CDR2 SASEGT. Trimming shortened V by 7 bases and J by 0 bases, and 13 bases separated the two germline ends. CDR3 DNA: TGTGCCAGCAATACAGGAATATCTAGCAATCAGCCCCAGCATTTT. As protein: CASNTGISSNQPQHF.